This TCR beta chain was recorded in a study of CD8 T cells in ankylosing spondylitis. General observations from the study: Reactive arthritis synovial fluid and blood were previously reported to contain some motif variants. Disease-linked clones displayed a CD8+ phenotype and appeared relatively rarely in peripheral blood. Seemingly distinctive of ankylosing spondylitis blood was a TCR beta motif formed by eight highly homologous variants.

The germline V gene has CDR1 SGHRS and CDR2 YFSETQ. The CDR3 is 14 residues long. V lost 2 bases to trimming and J lost 3 bases; unmatched junction nucleotides: 5. This clonotype showed up just a few times. Its antigen is not identified. Quantitative molecular-barcoded 5'-RACE generated the TCR beta libraries. TCRdb re-derived calls from the 5' RACE reads in MiXCR, one entry per CDR3 protein. The sample consists of 250,000 to 300,000 distinct CDR3 sequences, more than 15% of them appearing once. The TCR comes from a male donor with ankylosing spondylitis or in good health (not recorded which). The sequenced sample was blood, either unsorted or a sorted T cell fraction (not recorded which). V usage is TRBV5-1 and J usage is TRBJ2-7; TRBD2 agrees at 7 bases. CDR3 in DNA: TGCGCCAGCAGCTTCGGGAGGACCGGCTACGAGCAGTACTTC. Its protein is CASSFGRTGYEQYF.